This is a list of T cell receptor beta chains from one sample in a study of blood T cell repertoires in COVID-19. Clones were read by immunoSEQ multiplex PCR, and TCRdb kept only the in-frame ones, dropping some. The repertoire holds roughly 670,000 clones, with 80% to 90% as singletons. Sequencing used peripheral blood. The receptors derive from a young woman with acute or convalescent COVID-19. Both conserved end residues are part of each CDR3. Each record gives: V gene, J gene, clone size, D gene, CDR3 protein, CDR3 DNA. A D gene is named only where the DNA matches it firmly. Clone sizes are given selectively: once, few, many, or a class where the clone is expanded.

TRBV27	TRBJ1-4	-	TRBD1	CASSLFWRGQGILGEKLFF	TGTGCCAGCAGTTTATTTTGGCGGGGACAGGGGATTTTAGGTGAAAAACTGTTTTTT
TRBV30	TRBJ1-1	once	TRBD1	CAWGTGNTEAFF	TGTGCCTGGGGGACAGGGAACACTGAAGCTTTCTTT
TRBV24-1	TRBJ1-4	-	-	CATSDRGAEKLFF	TGTGCCACCAGTGACCGCGGGGCGGAAAAACTGTTTTTT
TRBV5-1	TRBJ1-1	-	TRBD1	CASSYGDRGRFRAFF	TGCGCCAGCAGCTACGGGGACAGGGGGCGGTTCAGGGCTTTCTTT
TRBV7-9	TRBJ1-5	-	TRBD1	CASSQTQGNQPQHF	TGTGCCAGCAGCCAAACACAGGGGAATCAGCCCCAGCATTTT
TRBV24-1	TRBJ1-1	few	TRBD1	CATSEGQGSPRAFF	TGTGCCACCAGTGAAGGACAGGGAAGTCCTAGGGCTTTCTTT
TRBV6-5	TRBJ1-2	-	-	CASAQWFGYTF	TGTGCCAGCGCCCAGTGGTTTGGCTACACCTTC
TRBV6-2/TRBV6-3	TRBJ2-3	-	-	CASSYPDKWPDTQYF	TGTGCCAGCAGTTACCCGGACAAATGGCCAGATACGCAGTATTTT
TRBV19	TRBJ2-2	-	TRBD1	CASSPPGQGLETGELFF	TGTGCCAGTAGTCCCCCCGGACAGGGCCTAGAGACCGGGGAGCTGTTTTTT
TRBV6-5	TRBJ1-2	-	TRBD1	CASRLTGVDYGYTF	TGTGCCAGCAGGTTGACAGGGGTGGACTATGGCTACACCTTC
TRBV29-1	TRBJ2-7	-	-	CSVEDLDYEQYF	TGCAGCGTTGAAGATCTAGACTACGAGCAGTACTTC
TRBV18	TRBJ2-3	-	TRBD2	CASSLTSGGAKDTQYF	TGTGCCAGCTCACTGACTAGCGGGGGGGCCAAAGATACGCAGTATTTT
TRBV5-1	TRBJ2-7	-	-	CASSPGPRVREEQYF	TGCGCCAGCAGCCCAGGACCCCGAGTACGGGAGGAGCAGTACTTC
TRBV7-9	TRBJ2-4	few	-	CASSSTEGWNIQYF	TGTGCCAGCAGCTCGACGGAGGGTTGGAACATTCAGTACTTC
TRBV12-3/TRBV12-4	TRBJ1-2	-	-	CASSTSTYGYTF	TGTGCCAGCAGCACAAGTACCTATGGCTACACCTTC
TRBV5-4	TRBJ1-1	once	-	CASSLDRGMGTEAFF	TGTGCCAGCAGCTTGGACCGGGGGATGGGGACTGAAGCTTTCTTT
TRBV6-5	TRBJ1-2	-	-	CASSYLGEENGYGYTF	TGTGCCAGCAGTTACCTCGGGGAGGAGAACGGCTATGGCTACACCTTC
TRBV5-1	TRBJ1-1	-	-	CASSLDIFGGTEAFF	TGCGCCAGCAGCTTGGACATCTTCGGGGGCACTGAAGCTTTCTTT
TRBV4-1	TRBJ1-2	-	TRBD1	CASTGTGIYGYTF	TGCGCCAGCACCGGGACAGGGATCTATGGCTACACCTTC
TRBV5-1	TRBJ2-1	-	-	CASSLYPGKAYNEQFF	TGCGCCAGCAGCTTGTACCCGGGGAAGGCCTACAATGAGCAGTTCTTC
TRBV9	TRBJ1-2	-	-	CASSVGGRDYGYTF	TGTGCCAGCAGCGTGGGAGGGCGTGACTATGGCTACACCTTC
TRBV5-6	TRBJ2-5	once	TRBD2	CASSLPSGGETQYF	TGTGCCAGCAGCTTACCTAGCGGGGGCGAGACCCAGTACTTC
TRBV5-6	TRBJ2-7	-	-	CASSLLTPYYEQYF	TGTGCCAGCAGCTTACTGACACCCTACTACGAGCAGTACTTC
TRBV10-3	TRBJ1-6	few	-	CASRGSLNNSPLHF	TGTGCCTCGCGGGGATCCCTTAATAATTCACCCCTCCACTTT
TRBV6-5	TRBJ1-5	-	-	CASSSSTGSNQPQHF	TGTGCCAGCAGTTCTTCCACAGGTTCCAATCAGCCCCAGCATTTT
TRBV5-4	TRBJ2-1	-	TRBD2	CASSFGGGVYNEQFF	TGTGCCAGCAGCTTCGGCGGGGGGGTATACAATGAGCAGTTCTTC
TRBV6-2/TRBV6-3	TRBJ2-7	once	-	CASSAKTDYEQYF	TGTGCCAGCAGTGCAAAAACAGATTACGAGCAGTACTTC
TRBV21-1	TRBJ2-2	few	-	CASSKVASGGANGELFF	TGTGCCAGCAGCAAAGTAGCTAGCGGGGGGGCCAACGGGGAGCTGTTTTTT
TRBV5-6	TRBJ2-1	once	-	CASSSYRVGNYNEQFF	TGTGCCAGCAGCTCATACAGGGTCGGTAACTACAATGAGCAGTTCTTC
TRBV2	TRBJ2-1	-	-	CASSEWSSYNEQFF	TGTGCCAGCAGTGAGTGGAGCTCCTACAATGAGCAGTTCTTC
TRBV19	TRBJ2-3	-	TRBD1	CASTPLSPGRGGWTTQYF	TGTGCCAGTACCCCATTGAGCCCAGGGAGAGGGGGCTGGACTACGCAGTATTTT
TRBV27	TRBJ2-7	-	TRBD1	CASSSKPGQGWEQYF	TGTGCCAGCAGTTCTAAACCGGGACAGGGGTGGGAGCAGTACTTC
TRBV19	TRBJ2-2	-	TRBD1	CATRAGTGGVGGELFF	TGTGCCACCCGAGCCGGGACAGGGGGCGTAGGCGGGGAGCTGTTTTTT
TRBV21-1	TRBJ1-3	-	-	CASSKCGRPSGNTIYF	TGTGCCAGCAGCAAGTGCGGCAGACCCTCTGGAAACACCATATATTTT
TRBV4-2	TRBJ1-6	-	-	CASRGGPGSPLHF	TGTGCCAGCAGGGGGGGGCCAGGATCACCCCTCCACTTT
TRBV15	TRBJ1-3	-	-	CATSVLTGYSGNTIYF	TGTGCCACCAGCGTCCTGACGGGGTACTCTGGAAACACCATATATTTT
TRBV5-1	TRBJ1-2	-	TRBD1	CASSLQDRGLGRDYGYTF	TGCGCCAGCAGCTTGCAGGACAGGGGACTAGGTCGTGACTATGGCTACACCTTC
TRBV6-6	TRBJ1-2	-	-	CASSSTPDGTNYGYTF	TGTGCCAGCAGTTCGACTCCCGACGGGACTAACTATGGCTACACCTTC
TRBV23-1	TRBJ2-5	-	-	CASSRTEETQYF	TGCGCCAGCAGTAGGACAGAAGAGACCCAGTACTTC
TRBV3-1/TRBV3-2	TRBJ1-5	-	-	CASSIDRFDQPQHF	TGTGCCAGCAGCATAGACAGGTTCGATCAGCCCCAGCATTTT
TRBV29-1	TRBJ2-5	-	-	CSVGPVGPHQETQYF	TGCAGCGTTGGACCGGTGGGGCCCCACCAAGAGACCCAGTACTTC
TRBV7-9	TRBJ1-3	-	-	CASSKQGPGNTIYF	TGTGCCAGCAGCAAACAGGGACCTGGAAACACCATATATTTT
TRBV11-2	TRBJ1-2	few	TRBD1	CASSLDRGQDGYTF	TGTGCCAGCAGCTTAGACAGGGGGCAGGATGGCTACACCTTC
TRBV7-6	TRBJ2-5	-	TRBD2	CASSLGGPETQYF	TGTGCCAGCAGCTTGGGAGGGCCAGAGACCCAGTACTTC